Listed below are T cell receptor beta chains from one sample, sequenced in a study of CD8 T cells in ankylosing spondylitis. Each CDR3 protein gets one entry after TCRdb re-called the 5' RACE reads with MiXCR. The data contain hundreds of thousands of distinct CDR3 sequences, 25% to 30% of them singletons. Sequencing was performed on blood, either unsorted or a sorted T cell fraction (not recorded which). These receptors all come from a male donor with ankylosing spondylitis. The CDR3 runs from the conserved cysteine through the conserved F or W. Each record gives: CDR3 length, clone size, V gene, D gene, J gene, CDR3 protein, CDR3 DNA. A D gene is named only where the DNA matches it firmly. Clone size is shown for a subset of rows, as once, few, many or a class of expanded clone.

14	many	TRBV4-2	NA	TRBJ2-1	CASSQVHRGNEQFF	TGTGCCAGCAGCCAAGTTCATCGGGGGAATGAGCAGTTCTTC
11	few	TRBV20-1	NA	TRBJ1-2	CSPLRGGGYTF	TGCAGTCCCCTGCGGGGGGGTGGCTACACCTTC
18	few	TRBV21-1	NA	TRBJ2-2	CASSKMSREGCNTGELFF	TGTGCCAGCAGCAAAATGAGCCGGGAGGGTTGCAACACCGGGGAGCTGTTTTTT
19	once	TRBV20-1	NA	TRBJ1-1	CRARGRRSLGAPMNTEAFF	TGCAGGGCTAGAGGAAGACGCAGCCTAGGGGCCCCGATGAACACTGAAGCTTTCTTT
18	NA	TRBV27	NA	TRBJ2-2	CASSRLSTGTPNTGELFF	TGTGCCAGCAGCCGCCTCTCTACCGGGACACCAAACACCGGGGAGCTGTTTTTT
16	NA	TRBV6-5	NA	TRBJ2-1	CASSYSKQGRGNEQFF	TGTGCCAGCAGTTACTCGAAACAGGGTAGGGGCAATGAGCAGTTCTTC
11	NA	TRBV20-1	NA	TRBJ2-1	CSARTQDEQFF	TGCAGTGCCCGGACTCAAGATGAGCAGTTCTTC
18	NA	TRBV11-2	NA	TRBJ1-3	CASSLLGERPISGNTIYF	TGTGCCAGCAGCTTATTGGGGGAAAGACCAATCTCTGGAAACACCATATATTTT
14	NA	TRBV10-3	TRBD2	TRBJ2-5	CAISEGTTQETQYF	TGTGCCATCAGTGAAGGGACTACCCAAGAGACCCAGTACTTC
15	NA	TRBV15	TRBD2	TRBJ2-7	CATSRDDSGSFEQYF	TGTGCCACCAGCAGAGATGATAGCGGGAGCTTCGAGCAGTACTTC
11	few	TRBV29-1	TRBD1	TRBJ1-2	CSVGQGHGYTF	TGCAGCGTTGGACAGGGCCATGGCTACACCTTC
15	few	TRBV20-1	NA	TRBJ1-1	CSARDRRHSNTEAFF	TGCAGTGCCAGAGACAGGCGGCATTCGAACACTGAAGCTTTCTTT
14	NA	TRBV12-3/TRBV12-4	NA	TRBJ1-2	CASSLAAGLEGYTF	TGTGCCAGCAGTTTAGCTGCGGGGTTGGAGGGCTACACCTTC
13	NA	TRBV6-4	NA	TRBJ1-1	CASSDSSGGQAFF	TGTGCCAGCAGTGACTCGTCGGGGGGGCAAGCTTTCTTT
11	NA	TRBV12-3/TRBV12-4	NA	TRBJ1-6	CASSLFSPLHF	TGTGCCAGCAGTCTCTTTAGCCCCCTCCACTTT
14	NA	TRBV20-1	NA	TRBJ2-1	CSARDYGVRNEQFF	TGCAGTGCTAGAGATTACGGGGTCCGCAATGAGCAGTTCTTC
15	few	TRBV12-3/TRBV12-4	TRBD1	TRBJ1-2	CASSQFTGGDAGYTF	TGTGCCAGCAGTCAGTTCACAGGGGGCGACGCTGGCTACACCTTC
12	few	TRBV20-1	NA	TRBJ2-3	CSARDQADTQYF	TGCAGTGCTAGGGACCAGGCAGATACGCAGTATTTT
15	NA	TRBV24-1	TRBD1	TRBJ2-5	CATSGSTGKEETQYF	TGTGCCACCAGTGGCTCGACAGGGAAGGAAGAGACCCAGTACTTC
15	few	TRBV11-2	NA	TRBJ2-3	CASSSPRVRVDTQYF	TGTGCCAGCAGCTCCCCCAGGGTTAGGGTAGATACGCAGTATTTT
14	once	TRBV20-1	NA	TRBJ1-5	CSAPLRGPSQPQHF	TGCAGTGCTCCACTAAGGGGCCCTAGTCAGCCCCAGCATTTT
12	few	TRBV20-1	NA	TRBJ2-7	CSASGGRYEQYF	TGCAGTGCTAGCGGAGGTCGATACGAGCAGTACTTC